Shown below are 23 T cell receptor beta chains from a single sample sequenced in a study of human T cells and chemical hapten exposure. A single record per CDR3 protein comes from TCRdb applying MiXCR to the RACE reads. The sample shows 180,000 or so distinct CDR3 sequences, more than 14% of them seen only once. The sample's time point: patch test 1, 2 weeks after DPC sensitization. The treatment is: therapeutic diphenylcyclopropenone sensitization with weekly scalp DPC. The sample here was whole blood, taken in connection with sensitization to the hapten diphenylcyclopropenone (DPC). These receptors came from a woman younger than 45 with alopecia areata. Some clones in this sample may be carry-over from other donors' samples.

This clonotype appeared many times. This sequence joins TRBV6-5 and TRBJ2-2; no clear D gene. The germline V gene has CDR1 MNHEY and CDR2 SVGAGI. V lost 4 bases and J lost 7, with 10 bases in between. The CDR3 extends over 13 amino acids. CDR3 amino acids: CASSSKRGGELFF. The DNA for the CDR3 is TGTGCCAGCAGTTCAAAACGAGGCGGGGAGCTGTTTTTT.

The sample holds many counts of this clonotype. This chain connects TRBV6-6 to TRBJ2-2, with 10 nucleotides matching TRBD2. The CDR3 length is 18 residues. Germline V CDR1 and CDR2: MNHNY, SVGAGI (reference sequence). J lost 0 bases, V lost 6 bases, and 10 bases had no gene match. The chain's CDR3 is CASRTGLAGAANTGELFF. The CDR3 bases are TGTGCCAGCAGGACAGGGCTAGCGGGGGCCGCGAACACCGGGGAGCTGTTTTTT.

There are a few counts of this clonotype. The rearrangement uses TRBV5-4 and TRBJ2-7; no definite D call. Deletions cut 0 bases from V and 5 bases from J, with 21 bases between. The CDR3 loop spans 17 amino acids. Germline CDR1 SGHNT, CDR2 YYREEE (reference sequence). CDR3 in amino acids: CASSLDSRFRREDEQYF. CDR3 DNA: TGTGCCAGCAGCTTGGACAGCCGGTTCAGACGAGAGGACGAGCAGTACTTC.

This clonotype was detected ten times or more. This chain uses TRBV12-5 with TRBJ1-1; D is perhaps TRBD1 (5 bases). Germline lookup yields CDR1 LGHNT and CDR2 FRNRAP. The CDR3 length is 13 residues. V was cut by 5 bases and J by 4 bases, with 11 bases left in between. CDR3 residues: CASGPSGPTEAFF. In DNA form, the CDR3 reads TGTGCTAGTGGTCCTTCGGGGCCCACTGAAGCTTTCTTT.

The chain carries TRBV20-1 and TRBJ1-5; tentatively, D is TRBD1 (5 bases). The ends were cut back, 6 bases at V and 3 bases at J, with 12 bases in the middle. This CDR3 has 13 residues. Germline V lookup: CDR1 DFQATT, CDR2 SNEGSKA (reference sequence). The CDR3 region is CSAQDRSNQPQHF. DNA for the CDR3: TGCAGTGCGCAAGACAGATCCAATCAGCCCCAGCATTTT.

This clonotype turned up a few times. The rearrangement joins TRBV25-1 to TRBJ1-6; D may be TRBD1 (6 bases). The V and J ends lost 1 base and 5 bases respectively, with 15 bases between them. Germline V CDR1 and CDR2: MGHDK, SYGVNS. The CDR3 extends over 17 amino acids. The CDR3 here is CASSEFGGHTNNSPLHF. The CDR3 DNA sequence: TGTGCCAGCAGTGAATTTGGGGGCCACACCAATAATTCACCCCTCCACTTT.

The chain uses TRBV18 and TRBJ1-1, with 7 bases fitting TRBD1. The CDR3 runs to 15 residues. Germline V lookup: CDR1 KGHSH, CDR2 LQKENI. The J segment lost 0 bases and the V segment lost 6 bases, leaving 7 bases of the junction unmatched. The chain's CDR3 is CASSPGQAVNTEAFF. The CDR3 DNA reads TGTGCCAGCTCCCCAGGACAGGCAGTGAACACTGAAGCTTTCTTT.

This clonotype was seen a few times. The chain recombines TRBV3-1 with TRBJ2-7; TRBD2 matches at 9 bases. The CDR3 is 15 amino acids. Germline CDR1 and CDR2: LGHDT and YNNKEL (reference sequence). V dropped 3 bases and J dropped 3; count of bases not matched to a gene: 6. The CDR3, as DNA: TGTGCCAGCAGCCATTCGGCTAGCGGGAACTACGAGCAGTACTTC. Protein sequence: CASSHSASGNYEQYF.

This clonotype was picked up a small number of times. The chain recombines TRBV11-2 with TRBJ2-3, with 7 nucleotides matching TRBD2. Looked up from germline, CDR1 is SGHAT and CDR2 is FQNNGV. The CDR3 loop spans 16 amino acids. With V trimmed by 7 bases and J by 2 bases, 12 bases remained unmatched. CDR3 protein: CASKGPGGGSTDTQYF. The DNA of the CDR3 is TGTGCCAGCAAGGGGCCTGGCGGGGGATCCACAGATACGCAGTATTTT.

The sample holds a few counts of this clonotype. The rearrangement joins TRBV11-2 to TRBJ1-2, with 9 bases aligning to TRBD1. Germline values: CDR1 SGHAT, CDR2 FQNNGV. The CDR3 consists of 15 residues. With V trimmed by 5 bases and J by 4 bases, 8 bases remained unmatched. The CDR3 loop is CASSATGGRGYGYTF. CDR3 sequence (DNA): TGTGCCAGCAGCGCCACAGGGGGCCGGGGCTATGGCTACACCTTC.

This clonotype occurred a few times. V gene TRBV28 combines with J gene TRBJ1-2, with 7 bases that match TRBD1. CDR1 and CDR2 from the germline V gene are MDHEN and SYDVKM. V lost 4 bases, J lost 3 bases, and 8 bases stayed unmatched. The CDR3 spans 15 residues. CDR3 sequence reads: CASSSPTGSYYGYTF. DNA for the CDR3: TGTGCCAGCAGTTCGCCGACAGGGTCCTACTATGGCTACACCTTC.

This clonotype was recorded a few times. The rearrangement joins TRBV6-1 to TRBJ2-3, with 7 bases that match TRBD2. CDR3 length: 15 amino acids. CDR1 is MNHNS, CDR2 SASEGT, per germline. With V trimmed by 5 bases and J by 5 bases, 10 bases remained unmatched. CDR3 protein: CASSPTAGRVDTQYF. The CDR3 DNA reads TGTGCCAGCAGTCCCACAGCGGGAAGGGTAGATACGCAGTATTTT.

For this clonotype: A much larger clonotype is one base distant, so this may be a read error. The V gene is TRBV28, the J gene TRBJ1-6; 9 nucleotides align to TRBD1. The CDR3 consists of 15 residues. Per germline, CDR1 MDHEN and CDR2 SYDVKM. The junction had 7 bases not matched to a gene; V was cut back by 5 bases and J by 8 bases. This CDR3 reads CASSGPGQGYSPLHF. CDR3 bases: TGTGCCAGCAGTGGACCGGGACAGGGATATTCACCCCTCCACTTT.

The chain has TRBV6-6 and TRBJ2-3; tentative D call: TRBD2 (6 bases). The germline CDR1 and CDR2 sequences are MNHNY and SVGAGI (reference sequence). Trimming removed 4 bases at V and 2 bases at J, with 19 bases between. This CDR3 contains 17 residues. The CDR3 bases are TGTGCCAGCAGTTCACCTGGGACTTCTACTCTCACAGATACGCAGTATTTT. This codes for CASSSPGTSTLTDTQYF.

This clonotype came up a few times. The V call is TRBV6-6, the J call TRBJ2-5; unclear D gene. The CDR3 length is 13 residues. CDR1 is MNHNY, CDR2 SVGAGI, per germline (reference sequence). The V and J ends lost 7 bases and 2 bases respectively, with 11 bases between them. The CDR3 nucleotides read TGTGCCAGCAACCCTCAAGAGCAAGAGACCCAGTACTTC. It translates to CASNPQEQETQYF.

This chain joins TRBV19 and TRBJ2-7, with D maybe TRBD1 (6 bases). Trimming cost V 5 bases and J 3 bases, with 17 bases left between them. Germline V lookup: CDR1 LNHDA, CDR2 SQIVND (reference sequence). CDR3 length: 15 amino acids. The CDR3 is CASSPMTTGSYEQYF. CDR3 coding DNA: TGTGCCAGTAGTCCTATGACGACAGGCAGCTACGAGCAGTACTTC.

The chain has TRBV5-1 and TRBJ1-2; a weak D match, TRBD1 (5 bases). This CDR3 spans 14 amino acids. V shed 4 bases and J shed 6 bases, with 16 bases lying between them. The germline V gene has CDR1 SGHRS and CDR2 YFSETQ. In nucleotides, the CDR3 is TGCGCCAGCAGCAACACTCAGGGAGAACATGGCTACACCTTC. It yields the protein CASSNTQGEHGYTF. The entire variable domain, with the rest obtained from reference TRBV5-1 and TRBJ1-2, is as follows: KAGVTQTPRYLIKTRGQQVTLSCSPISGHRSVSWYQQTPGQGLQFLFEYFSETQRNKGNFPGRFSGRQFSNSRSEMNVSTLELGDSALYLCASSNTQGEHGYTFGSGTRLTVV.

In this sample, this clonotype turned up a few times. This chain uses TRBV6-2 or TRBV6-3 with TRBJ1-1; 7 nucleotides line up with TRBD1. Looked up from germline, CDR1 is MNHEY and CDR2 is SVGEGT. The V gene end was trimmed by 8 bases and the J gene end by 7 bases; junction bases not matched to a gene: 7. CDR3 length: 12 amino acids. The CDR3 nucleotides read TGTGCCAGCCGATCGACAGGGCGTGAAGCTTTCTTT. It translates to CASRSTGREAFF.

This chain uses TRBV18 with TRBJ1-1; perhaps TRBD1 as D (6 bases). V lost 3 bases and J lost 3, with 17 bases in between. This CDR3 comprises 16 residues. Germline V gives CDR1 KGHSH, CDR2 LQKENI. CDR3: CASSPNTGTKDTEAFF. The CDR3 DNA reads as TGTGCCAGCTCACCTAATACCGGGACAAAAGACACTGAAGCTTTCTTT.

This clonotype was counted only a few times. The J gene is TRBJ1-1, the V gene TRBV21-1; the table's D call, TRBD1, was not checked against the DNA. TRBV21-1 is marked as a pseudogene. The CDR3 loop spans 16 amino acids. The CDR3 coding sequence is TGTGCCAGCAGCAAAGTCGGGGGCAGATTGAACACTGAAGCTTTCTTT. It encodes CASSKVGGRLNTEAFF.

The chain is built from TRBV4-3 and TRBJ2-5, with D uncertain. The CDR3 is 13 amino acids. CDR1 LGHNA and CDR2 YSLEER come from the germline V gene. Trimming removed 0 bases at V and 5 bases at J, with 7 bases between. CDR3 sequence: CASSQDTRETQYF. In nucleotides, the CDR3 is TGCGCCAGCAGCCAAGATACACGGGAGACCCAGTACTTC.

This clonotype showed up many times. This chain joins TRBV6-2 or TRBV6-3 and TRBJ2-7; D is perhaps TRBD2 (5 bases). From germline, CDR1 is MNHEY and CDR2 SVGEGT. The V and J ends lost 6 bases and 3 bases respectively, with 15 bases between them. The CDR3 loop spans 14 amino acids. The CDR3 bases are TGTGCCAGCAGAAGCCCGGGAAACATCTACGAGCAGTACTTC. Its translation is CASRSPGNIYEQYF.

This clonotype occurred a few times. A read error may produce the germline difference seen at one junction end. This chain uses TRBV7-7 with TRBJ2-5; D gene uncertain. The CDR3 totals 13 residues. Germline lookup yields CDR1 SSHAT and CDR2 FNYEAQ (reference sequence). This chain's CDR3 is CASSHRNQETQYF. The CDR3 DNA reads TGTGCTAGCAGCCATCGTAACCAAGAGACCCAGTACTTC.